This paragraph covers one T cell receptor beta chain sequence. Its antigen is currently not known. The entry originates in a study of T cells expressing NK-cell markers (dated by TCRdb to about 2020). Regarding the complete study: TCR beta-chain repertoires were profiled in sorted CD3+CD56+NKG2C+, CD3+CD56+NKG2C- and CD3+CD56-NKG2C+ T-cell subsets from several donors. The libraries were sequenced on Illumina HiSeq 2000/2500, MiSeq or NextSeq, producing 2 x 150 bp reads. Of the eight sequenced donors, seven were found to be HCMV-seropositive and one was found to be HCMV-seronegative. The study sequenced eight donors, all healthy volunteers chosen at random: three men and five women. Here is what the overall study found, with its caveats: Whether the expanded NKG2C-expressing T cell clones were specific for HCMV antigens was left unclear. In several donors, the dominant CD3+CD56+NKG2C+ clonotypes were found to rank among the top 10 CD8+ clonotypes and to make up roughly 1.0-7.5% of CD8+ T cells. Those dominant clonotypes were again the most abundant among CD3+CD56-NKG2C+ cells in several donors, at about 25-65%.

A commercial ELISA kit detecting HCMV-specific IgG in serum was used to determine HCMV serostatus. Ficoll density gradient centrifugation was used to isolate peripheral blood mononuclear cells from blood. TCRdb names Illumina HiSeq 2000 as the instrument used. The TCR beta cDNA libraries were made using 5'RACE template switching, a step that added both a universal primer site and unique molecular identifiers. Priming for cDNA synthesis came from the TCR beta constant segment, and two successive PCR amplification steps followed. The study's own analysis went as follows. MIGEC handled demultiplexing of the reads and grouping by UMI, while MiTCR was used to assemble and quantify clonotypes. To remove erroneous sequences, TCR cDNA sequences were retained only when supported by two or more reads. The tcR package was used for downstream repertoire analysis, with clonotypes matched between fractions based on CDR3 nucleotide sequence plus V segment. VDJmatch was used to annotate antigen specificity against VDJdb, with one amino acid substitution allowed in CDR3. TCRdb reprocessed the reads and lists each CDR3 protein sequence as a single entry, with no DNA. These V and J calls derive from TCRdb rather than the authors' analysis. The sample's table lists a count of about 160,000 distinct CDR3 sequences. The ten top clones hold 20% to 25% of the sample.

Based on the germline V gene (reference sequence), the CDR1 and CDR2 sequences are SEHNR and FQNEAQ. From its cysteine to its phenylalanine, the CDR3 spans 15 amino acids. No DNA has been recorded. The sequence is built from TRBV7-9 and TRBJ2-7; TCRdb returns TRBD1, unconfirmable since there is no DNA. Source material: blood T cells: a sorted CD56 or NKG2C T cell subset, CD4+ or CD8+ T cells, or bulk PBMC T cells (not recorded which). The TCR was taken from a man aged 18-75 years in good health. Here the CDR3 is given as CASSLDRDRAYEQYF. Outside the CDR3, residues come from the reference TRBV7-9 and TRBJ2-7 proteins, so the full variable domain is: DTGVSQNPRHKITKRGQNVTFRCDPISEHNRLYWYRQTLGQGPEFLTYFQNEAQLEKSRLLSDRFSAERPKGSFSTLEIQRTEQGDSAMYLCASSLDRDRAYEQYFGPGTRLTVT.